This T cell receptor (beta chain) was captured by sequencing in a study of shared clonotypes between healthy human individuals. Study-level information: The donor pool was made up of a couple of women and three men aged 18 to 49.

Some clones are missing from TCRdb's copy, which holds only in-frame ones; the method was immunoSEQ multiplex PCR. The sample carries some 2.4 million clones, 93% recorded once. Study-level findings and limits: Read depth was anticipated to influence clonotype sharing among donors.

The CD4+ fraction was divided into a CD45RA+ naive subset and a CD45RA-negative memory subset. On this clone itself: Its antigen remains unidentified.

The CDR3 covers 15 residues. Trimming took off 2 bases at V and 2 bases at J, with 12 bases between the two ends. CDR1 and CDR2 (germline): MNHEY, SVGAGI. The sequencing input was naive CD4+ T cells from PBMCs. The subset denotes: CD45RA+ positively selected. This chain joins TRBV6-5 and TRBJ1-1, with D perhaps TRBD1 (5 bases). This receptor was identified in a man younger than 35 in good health. Some clones in this sample may be carry-over from other donors' samples. The CDR3 spells CASSYHSGGNTEAFF. The CDR3 DNA reads as TGTGCCAGCAGTTACCATTCTGGGGGTAACACTGAAGCTTTCTTT.